Listed below are T cell receptor beta chains from one sample, sequenced in a study of patients and donors after allogeneic stem cell transplantation. Each CDR3 protein gets one entry after TCRdb re-called the RT-PCR reads with MiXCR. This table holds about 960,000 distinct CDR3 sequences, about 20% found once. The sequenced sample was blood, either unsorted or a sorted T cell fraction (not recorded which). The receptors derive from a human donor who was either an allogeneic HSCT recipient or a stem cell or donor lymphocyte infusion donor (not recorded which). It is not recorded whose cells these are; they may come from a transplant donor. The CDR3 runs from the conserved cysteine through the conserved F or W. The D gene is left open where the match is weak. The size entry is marked missing in some rows and otherwise reads once, few, many or a size class.

size: NA; D: NA; V: TRBV20-1; J: TRBJ1-1; DNA: TGCAGTGGGAACAGGGACGGGACTGAAGCTTTCTTT; CDR3: CSGNRDGTEAFF
size: NA; D: NA; V: TRBV12-3/TRBV12-4; J: TRBJ2-2; DNA: TGTGCCAGCAGTGGCCGACAGCTCACCGGGGAGCTGTTTTTT; CDR3: CASSGRQLTGELFF
size: many; D: NA; V: TRBV7-2; J: TRBJ2-7; DNA: TGTGCCAGCAGCTTAGTGGGGCAAGGCTACGAGCAGTACTTC; CDR3: CASSLVGQGYEQYF
size: many; D: NA; V: TRBV5-1; J: TRBJ1-1; DNA: TGCGCCAGCAGCTTGGGTGGGAATGAAGCTTTCTTT; CDR3: CASSLGGNEAFF
size: NA; D: NA; V: TRBV9; J: TRBJ1-1; DNA: TGTGCCAGCAGCCCAATGGATCTTATGAACACTGAAGCTTTCTTT; CDR3: CASSPMDLMNTEAFF
size: few; D: NA; V: TRBV12-3/TRBV12-4; J: TRBJ1-3; DNA: TGTGCCAGCAGTTTCTTGGGGAAAGGAAACACCATATATTTT; CDR3: CASSFLGKGNTIYF
size: NA; D: NA; V: TRBV2; J: TRBJ1-2; DNA: TGTGCCAGCGATCGGCATGGCTACACCTTC; CDR3: CASDRHGYTF
size: few; D: TRBD1; V: TRBV6-5; J: TRBJ1-5; DNA: TGTGCCAGCAGTTACGGGACAGGCCTCAATCAGCCCCAGCATTTT; CDR3: CASSYGTGLNQPQHF
size: few; D: NA; V: TRBV10-3; J: TRBJ2-2; DNA: TGTGCCATCAGTGAAGGCCAGGGAAGGTTTGATCTAGCCGGGGAGCTGTTTTTT; CDR3: CAISEGQGRFDLAGELFF
size: NA; D: NA; V: TRBV7-9; J: TRBJ2-4; DNA: TGTGCCAGCAGCCACTATGTCGGGGGAGGCAAAAACATTCAGTACTTC; CDR3: CASSHYVGGGKNIQYF
size: NA; D: NA; V: TRBV7-9; J: TRBJ1-4; DNA: TGTGCCAGCAGCTTAGTGGCTCAGGGAAATGAAAAACTGTTTTTT; CDR3: CASSLVAQGNEKLFF
size: few; D: TRBD2; V: TRBV7-9; J: TRBJ2-1; DNA: TGTGCCAGCAGCCAATTAGCGGGAGGACACAATGAGCAGTTCTTC; CDR3: CASSQLAGGHNEQFF
size: few; D: NA; V: TRBV30; J: TRBJ2-1; DNA: TGTGCCTGTGGACAGTCCGACAATGAGCAGTTCTTC; CDR3: CACGQSDNEQFF
size: NA; D: NA; V: TRBV7-7; J: TRBJ2-1; DNA: TGTGCCAGCAGCTTAGGGGGGGAATTGCAAGACAATGAGCAGTTCTTC; CDR3: CASSLGGELQDNEQFF
size: few; D: NA; V: TRBV4-1; J: TRBJ2-7; DNA: TGCGCCAGCAGCCAAGTCGAAAGGGTCCAGCAGTACTTC; CDR3: CASSQVERVQQYF
size: many; D: NA; V: TRBV6-1; J: TRBJ1-3; DNA: TGTGCCAGCAGTGATCGGGGGAACTCTGGAAACACCATATATTTT; CDR3: CASSDRGNSGNTIYF
size: few; D: NA; V: TRBV6-2/TRBV6-3; J: TRBJ1-2; DNA: TGTGCCAGCAGTTCCAGAGATACAGAACCCTATGGCTACACCTTC; CDR3: CASSSRDTEPYGYTF
size: few; D: TRBD1; V: TRBV27; J: TRBJ1-6; DNA: TGTGCCAGCAGGGGGGACAGGGTCTATAATTCACCCCTCCACTTT; CDR3: CASRGDRVYNSPLHF
size: NA; D: NA; V: TRBV3-1; J: TRBJ2-3; DNA: TGTGCCAGCAGCCAAGGCTGGACAGCCTGGTCAGATACGCAGTATTTT; CDR3: CASSQGWTAWSDTQYF
size: NA; D: NA; V: TRBV10-3; J: TRBJ2-3; DNA: TGTGCCATCAGTGAGTCGGCTAGCCCAGGCACAGATACGCAGTATTTT; CDR3: CAISESASPGTDTQYF
size: NA; D: TRBD2; V: TRBV10-3; J: TRBJ2-1; DNA: TGTGCCATCAACCTAAGCGGGAGACACAATGAGCAGTTCTTC; CDR3: CAINLSGRHNEQFF
size: many; D: NA; V: TRBV20-1; J: TRBJ1-5; DNA: TGCAGTGCTAGAGATCGAAGGGGGGCTCAGCCCCAGCATTTT; CDR3: CSARDRRGAQPQHF
size: NA; D: TRBD1; V: TRBV10-3; J: TRBJ1-1; DNA: TGTGCCATCAGTGGGGACAGGGGGGTCGTAACTGAAGCTTTCTTT; CDR3: CAISGDRGVVTEAFF
size: few; D: NA; V: TRBV6-1; J: TRBJ1-5; DNA: TGTGCCAGCAGGGAAGAACAGGGCCGACGACAGCCCCAGCATTTT; CDR3: CASREEQGRRQPQHF
size: few; D: NA; V: TRBV7-9; J: TRBJ1-4; DNA: TGTGCCAGCAGCCGGGGGCCTCGGGAGCCGCTAGCAAAACTGTTTTTT; CDR3: CASSRGPREPLAKLFF
size: few; D: NA; V: TRBV12-3/TRBV12-4; J: TRBJ1-1; DNA: TGTGCCAGCAGCCTAGGGGGAAGCATGAACACTGAAGCTTTCTTT; CDR3: CASSLGGSMNTEAFF
size: few; D: TRBD2; V: TRBV9; J: TRBJ2-3; DNA: TGTGCCAGCAGCGTAGGAGTCGGGGGGATATTCACAGATACGCAGTATTTT; CDR3: CASSVGVGGIFTDTQYF
size: once; D: NA; V: TRBV6-5; J: TRBJ1-1; DNA: TGTGCCAGCAGTTTGGGTTTGTGGGAGAAGGAAGCTTTCTTT; CDR3: CASSLGLWEKEAFF
size: few; D: TRBD2; V: TRBV3-1; J: TRBJ2-4; DNA: TGTGCCAGCAGCCCCGGCGGGCCTAGCGGTATAGCCAAAAACATTCAGTACTTC; CDR3: CASSPGGPSGIAKNIQYF
size: few; D: NA; V: TRBV6-2/TRBV6-3; J: TRBJ2-3; DNA: TGTGCCAGCAGTTTCAGCGCCCTTGGGAATACGCAGTATTTT; CDR3: CASSFSALGNTQYF
size: few; D: NA; V: TRBV7-3; J: TRBJ2-3; DNA: TGTGCCAGCAGCCACTCCCGGAACACAGATACGCAGTATTTT; CDR3: CASSHSRNTDTQYF
size: NA; D: NA; V: TRBV2; J: TRBJ2-3; DNA: TGTGCCAGCTCTGAGACAGCTACGATCACAGATACGCAGTATTTT; CDR3: CASSETATITDTQYF
size: NA; D: NA; V: TRBV7-6; J: TRBJ2-3; DNA: TGTGCCAGCAGCTTAGCCCGTTGGTATACGCAGTATTTT; CDR3: CASSLARWYTQYF
size: NA; D: NA; V: TRBV28; J: TRBJ1-2; DNA: TGTGCCAGCAGTTTGGTGGGGCAAGGTGGCTACACCTTC; CDR3: CASSLVGQGGYTF
size: NA; D: NA; V: TRBV12-3/TRBV12-4; J: TRBJ1-1; DNA: TGTGCCAGCACCCCGAGGTTGTTGACTGAAGCTTTCTTT; CDR3: CASTPRLLTEAFF
size: NA; D: NA; V: TRBV20-1; J: TRBJ2-5; DNA: TGCAGTGCAGGGGATGGGTCAAAAGAGACCCAGTACTTC; CDR3: CSAGDGSKETQYF
size: NA; D: NA; V: TRBV7-2; J: TRBJ1-1; DNA: TGTGCCAGCAGACCGGTACTGAACACTGAAGCTTTCTTT; CDR3: CASRPVLNTEAFF
size: NA; D: TRBD1; V: TRBV5-6; J: TRBJ1-2; DNA: TGTGCCAGCAGCGCCGGACAGGGGGGCCCTGGCTACACCTTC; CDR3: CASSAGQGGPGYTF
size: few; D: NA; V: TRBV18; J: TRBJ2-3; DNA: TGTGCCAGCTCACCACCTTCGAGACACTTTAGCACAGATACGCAGTATTTT; CDR3: CASSPPSRHFSTDTQYF
size: NA; D: TRBD2; V: TRBV7-2; J: TRBJ2-7; DNA: TGTGCCAGCAGCTTCCGGACTAGCGTAACCTCCGAGCAGTACTTC; CDR3: CASSFRTSVTSEQYF
size: NA; D: NA; V: TRBV20-1; J: TRBJ2-2; DNA: TGCAGTGCCGTGCAGGGCAGGACGAACACCGGGGAGCTGTTTTTT; CDR3: CSAVQGRTNTGELFF
size: many; D: NA; V: TRBV12-3/TRBV12-4; J: TRBJ1-4; DNA: TGTGCCAGCACTCGGTATCGAAATGAAAAACTGTTTTTT; CDR3: CASTRYRNEKLFF
size: few; D: NA; V: TRBV3-1; J: TRBJ2-5; DNA: TGTGCCAGCAGCCAAGGTGTTACTCGAGAGACCCAGTACTTC; CDR3: CASSQGVTRETQYF
size: NA; D: TRBD1; V: TRBV12-3/TRBV12-4; J: TRBJ1-2; DNA: TGTGCCAGCAGTTTAGCGGGCGGGACAGGGGTGGGCTACACCTTC; CDR3: CASSLAGGTGVGYTF
size: few; D: TRBD2; V: TRBV9; J: TRBJ2-1; DNA: TGTGCCAGCAGCGTAGTGGGGGGGACTAGCGGTTCCTACAATGAGCAGTTCTTC; CDR3: CASSVVGGTSGSYNEQFF
size: few; D: TRBD2; V: TRBV15; J: TRBJ2-3; DNA: TGTGCCACCACCAAGACTAGCGGGCCTCCCACAGATACGCAGTATTTT; CDR3: CATTKTSGPPTDTQYF
size: NA; D: TRBD1; V: TRBV10-3; J: TRBJ2-7; DNA: TGTGCCATCAGCGTAACAGGGGGCGAAGAGCAGTACTTC; CDR3: CAISVTGGEEQYF
size: NA; D: NA; V: TRBV27; J: TRBJ2-2; DNA: TGTGCCAGCAGTTCGTTATCCACGCGAAGCACCGGGGAGCTGTTTTTT; CDR3: CASSSLSTRSTGELFF
size: NA; D: NA; V: TRBV21-1; J: TRBJ2-7; DNA: TGTGCCAGCAGCAAAGACACAGGGCCACACTACGAGCAGTACTTC; CDR3: CASSKDTGPHYEQYF
size: NA; D: NA; V: TRBV15; J: TRBJ2-7; DNA: TGTGCCACCAGCAACCAAGGGTCGGGGGAGCAGTACTTC; CDR3: CATSNQGSGEQYF
size: NA; D: TRBD1; V: TRBV11-2; J: TRBJ1-2; DNA: TGTGCCAGCAGCTCTTCCTCACAGGGGGCGTTTGTAAAGGGCTACACCTTC; CDR3: CASSSSSQGAFVKGYTF
size: NA; D: NA; V: TRBV9; J: TRBJ1-3; DNA: TGTGCCAGCAGCGCCTCCGGACGGTGGGACACCATATATTTT; CDR3: CASSASGRWDTIYF
size: many; D: NA; V: TRBV7-9; J: TRBJ1-3; DNA: TGTGCCAGCAGCGGTCAAGGCGCTGGAAACACCATATATTTT; CDR3: CASSGQGAGNTIYF
size: many; D: NA; V: TRBV7-9; J: TRBJ2-1; DNA: TGTGCCAGCAGCTTACAGGGCTACAATGAGCAGTTCTTC; CDR3: CASSLQGYNEQFF
size: NA; D: TRBD2; V: TRBV5-6; J: TRBJ2-5; DNA: TGTGCCAGCAGCTTGAGCGGGAGGGCCGGTCAGACCCAGTACTTC; CDR3: CASSLSGRAGQTQYF
size: NA; D: TRBD2; V: TRBV6-2/TRBV6-3; J: TRBJ2-3; DNA: TGTGCCAGCAGTTACTCGGCTAGCGGGCGAACCACAGATACGCAGTATTTT; CDR3: CASSYSASGRTTDTQYF
size: NA; D: TRBD2; V: TRBV10-3; J: TRBJ2-7; DNA: TGTGCCATCAGTGGGGGGACTAACTACGAGCAGTACTTC; CDR3: CAISGGTNYEQYF
size: NA; D: NA; V: TRBV2; J: TRBJ1-2; DNA: TGTGCCAGCCGCGGAGGGAGGACGAGAGGCTACACCTTC; CDR3: CASRGGRTRGYTF
size: few; D: NA; V: TRBV12-3/TRBV12-4; J: TRBJ1-5; DNA: TGTGCCAGCAGCCCAGAAGCGGGGTACAGCAATCAGCCCCAGCATTTT; CDR3: CASSPEAGYSNQPQHF